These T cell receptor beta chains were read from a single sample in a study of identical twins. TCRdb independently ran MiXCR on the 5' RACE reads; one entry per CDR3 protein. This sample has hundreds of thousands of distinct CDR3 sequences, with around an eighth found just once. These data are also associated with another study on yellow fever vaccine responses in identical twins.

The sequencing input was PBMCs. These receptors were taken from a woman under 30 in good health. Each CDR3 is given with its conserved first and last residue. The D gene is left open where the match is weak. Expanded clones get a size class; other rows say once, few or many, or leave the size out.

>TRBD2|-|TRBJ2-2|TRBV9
CASSVEASGIGYTGELFF
TGTGCCAGCAGCGTAGAGGCTAGCGGGATTGGGTACACCGGGGAGCTGTTTTTT
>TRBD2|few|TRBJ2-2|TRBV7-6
CASSPAGLAGGNTGELFF
TGTGCCAGCAGCCCCGCCGGGCTAGCGGGGGGTAACACCGGGGAGCTGTTTTTT
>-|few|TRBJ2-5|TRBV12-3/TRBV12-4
CASSFAGNQETQYF
TGTGCCAGCAGTTTTGCCGGGAATCAAGAGACCCAGTACTTC
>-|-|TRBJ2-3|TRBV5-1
CASGVSADTQYF
TGCGCCAGTGGAGTGAGCGCAGATACGCAGTATTTT
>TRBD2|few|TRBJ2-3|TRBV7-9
CASSSRILAGGLDTQYF
TGTGCCAGCAGCTCCCGGATACTAGCGGGAGGTCTAGATACGCAGTATTTT
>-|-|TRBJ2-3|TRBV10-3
CAILRGGEADTQYF
TGTGCCATCCTCAGGGGAGGTGAGGCAGATACGCAGTATTTT
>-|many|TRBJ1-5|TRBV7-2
CASSFQGSTGQPQHF
TGTGCCAGCAGCTTTCAGGGGTCAACGGGACAGCCCCAGCATTTT
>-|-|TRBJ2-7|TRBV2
CASSEQTDEQYF
TGTGCCAGCAGTGAACAGACGGACGAGCAGTACTTC
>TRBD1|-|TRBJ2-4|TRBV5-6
CASSADRRTLKNIQYF
TGTGCCAGCAGCGCGGACAGGAGAACCTTGAAAAACATTCAGTACTTC
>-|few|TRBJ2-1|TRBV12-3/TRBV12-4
CASSPEAAEQFF
TGTGCCAGCAGCCCTGAGGCGGCTGAGCAGTTCTTC
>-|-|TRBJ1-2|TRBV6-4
CASRHTGAYGYTF
TGTGCCAGCAGACATACCGGGGCATATGGCTACACCTTC
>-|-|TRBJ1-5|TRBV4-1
CASSPGQTRGQPQHF
TGCGCCAGCAGCCCCGGACAGACCCGCGGTCAGCCCCAGCATTTT
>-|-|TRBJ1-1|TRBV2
CASSGGQGITEAFF
TGTGCCAGCAGTGGGGGGCAGGGAATCACTGAAGCTTTCTTT
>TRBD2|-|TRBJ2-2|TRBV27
CASSLSSAGVAGELFF
TGTGCCAGCAGTTTATCCTCAGCGGGAGTAGCCGGGGAGCTGTTTTTT
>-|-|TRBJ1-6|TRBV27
CASRGTLSSYNSPLHF
TGTGCCAGCAGAGGGACATTGAGCTCCTATAATTCACCCCTCCACTTT
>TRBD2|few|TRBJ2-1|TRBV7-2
CASSLGFGGRSYNEQFF
TGTGCCAGCAGCTTAGGGTTCGGGGGGAGGTCCTACAATGAGCAGTTCTTC
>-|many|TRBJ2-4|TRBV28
CASGVNIQYF
TGTGCCAGCGGTGTAAACATTCAGTACTTC
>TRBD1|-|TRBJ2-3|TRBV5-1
CASSGGDRGSRDTQYF
TGCGCCAGCAGCGGCGGGGACAGGGGGAGCCGCGATACGCAGTATTTT
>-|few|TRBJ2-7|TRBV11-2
CASSQLGKEQYF
TGTGCCAGCAGCCAACTGGGGAAGGAGCAGTACTTC
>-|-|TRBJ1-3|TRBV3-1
CASSLVDGGSGNTIYF
TGTGCCAGCAGCCTGGTCGACGGGGGCTCTGGAAACACCATATATTTT
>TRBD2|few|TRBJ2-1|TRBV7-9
CATRERGLAEHYNEQFF
TGTGCCACTAGAGAAAGGGGACTAGCGGAACACTACAATGAGCAGTTCTTC
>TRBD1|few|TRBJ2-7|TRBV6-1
CASISRGNYEQYF
TGTGCCAGCATAAGCAGGGGGAATTACGAGCAGTACTTC
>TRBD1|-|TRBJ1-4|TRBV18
CASTLGQLDEKLFF
TGTGCCAGCACGCTGGGACAGCTAGATGAAAAACTGTTTTTT
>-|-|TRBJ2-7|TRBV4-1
CASSQDGRLEQYF
TGCGCCAGCAGCCAAGATGGTAGGCTCGAGCAGTACTTC
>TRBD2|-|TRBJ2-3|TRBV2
CASSVPGGGPTDTQYF
TGTGCCAGCAGTGTCCCCGGGGGGGGGCCGACAGATACGCAGTATTTT
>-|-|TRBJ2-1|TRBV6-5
CASSYEEASYNEQFF
TGTGCCAGCAGTTACGAGGAGGCCTCCTACAATGAGCAGTTCTTC
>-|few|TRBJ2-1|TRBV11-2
CASSSRGGAINNEQFF
TGTGCCAGCAGCTCCAGGGGGGGGGCTATAAACAATGAGCAGTTCTTC